A single sample gave rise to the 12 T cell receptor beta chains below, sequenced in a study of cytomegalovirus exposure and HLA in healthy donors. 60 Vbeta and 13 Jbeta primers were used in PCR. Libraries were prepared by immunoSEQ multiplex PCR; TCRdb keeps only in-frame clonotypes and omits some of them. The sample lists under 200,000 clones, nearly 80% occurring once. The specimen sequenced was PBMCs. These receptors were collected from a woman aged 40 to 50 in good health and CMV-seronegative.

This clone was counted a few times. V is TRBV7-9 and J is TRBJ1-4; 7 positions agree with TRBD1. CDR1 is SEHNR, CDR2 FQNEAQ, per germline (reference sequence). Germline trimming cut 3 bases from V and 5 bases from J; bases unmatched to any gene: 3. The CDR3 consists of 14 residues. The CDR3 protein is CASSFNRGNEKLFF. CDR3 coding DNA: TGTGCCAGCAGCTTTAACAGGGGAAATGAAAAACTGTTTTTT.

This sequence joins TRBV7-9 and TRBJ2-5, with D perhaps matching TRBD1 (5 bases). V lost 2 bases, J lost 1 base, and 8 bases lay in between. Per germline, CDR1 SEHNR and CDR2 FQNEAQ (reference sequence). There are 14 residues in the CDR3. The CDR3: CASSLIQGQETQYF. CDR3 coding DNA: TGTGCCAGCAGCTTAATCCAGGGCCAAGAGACCCAGTACTTC.

V gene TRBV6-6 combines with J gene TRBJ1-4, with D perhaps TRBD1 (6 bases). Trimming took off 7 bases at V and 8 bases at J, with 14 bases between the two ends. CDR1 and CDR2 from the germline V gene are MNHNY and SVGAGI (reference sequence). This CDR3 region has 13 residues. CDR3 bases: TGTGCCAGCAAAAACAGGGAGCCCGAAAAACTGTTTTTT. Translation: CASKNREPEKLFF.

This chain links TRBV11-2 with TRBJ1-1; TRBD1 is a possible D gene (5 bases). V gave up 8 bases and J gave up 1 base, with 14 bases separating them. The germline gives CDR1 SGHAT, CDR2 FQNNGV. The CDR3 contains 14 residues. CDR3 DNA: TGTGCCAGCTCCAACGGGGGGGGGAACACTGAAGCTTTCTTT. Translated, it gives CASSNGGGNTEAFF.

The CDR3 reads CASKLAGGQETQYF. CDR3 nucleotides: TGCGCCAGCAAACTAGCGGGGGGGCAAGAGACCCAGTACTTC. This rearrangement joins TRBV5-1 to TRBJ2-5; 13 bases line up with TRBD2. The CDR3 has 14 amino acids. CDR1 and CDR2 (germline): SGHRS, YFSETQ. V was clipped by 6 bases and J by 2 bases; unmatched bases: 1.

The rearrangement links TRBV4-2 to TRBJ1-6; D unclear. V was clipped by 0 bases and J by 4 bases, with 7 bases between them. The CDR3 has 15 residues. Germline CDR1 and CDR2: LGHNA and YNFKEQ. The CDR3 spells CASSQDVPYNSPLHF. DNA of the CDR3: TGTGCCAGCAGCCAAGATGTCCCGTATAATTCACCCCTCCACTTT.

The genes are TRBV7-9 and TRBJ2-7; possible D gene TRBD1, 7 bases. The CDR3 is 15 residues long. The germline V and J ends were trimmed by 0 bases and 4 bases, with 13 bases remaining between them. CDR1 SEHNR and CDR2 FQNEAQ come from the germline V gene (reference sequence). The CDR3 region has the DNA TGTGCCAGCAGCTTAGCAGCCAGGGGGGCTTACGAGCAGTACTTC. This gives the protein CASSLAARGAYEQYF.

The chain couples TRBV18 to TRBJ2-7; 7 nucleotides agree with TRBD1. Trimming cost V 2 bases and J 5 bases; bases outside gene matches: 3. The CDR3 totals 13 residues. Looked up from germline, CDR1 is KGHSH and CDR2 is LQKENI. The CDR3 is CASSPLDRDEQYF. The CDR3 bases are TGTGCCAGCTCACCATTAGACAGGGACGAGCAGTACTTC.

The chain links TRBV18 to TRBJ1-4; D call uncertain. Germline V gives CDR1 KGHSH, CDR2 LQKENI. CDR3 length equals 13 residues. Trimming left V 4 bases short and J 10 bases short, with 13 bases between. The CDR3 region is CASSLPGGRKLFF. The CDR3 nucleotides are TGTGCCAGCTCACTACCGGGAGGGCGAAAACTGTTTTTT.

This clone has only one observation. V is TRBV6-1 and J is TRBJ1-2; a weak D match, TRBD1 (5 bases). Germline CDR1 MNHNS, CDR2 SASEGT. There are 14 residues in the CDR3. Trimming took 4 bases from V and 7 from J, leaving 16 bases between them. The CDR3 loop is CASSVPTYQGGYTF. CDR3 nucleotide sequence: TGTGCCAGCAGTGTACCGACCTACCAGGGTGGCTACACCTTC.

This clone was seen a single time. V is TRBV13 and J is TRBJ2-5; no clear D. Germline CDR1 reads PRHDT; CDR2 reads FYEKMQ (reference sequence). The CDR3 is made up of 13 amino acids. Trimming stripped 5 bases from V and 4 bases from J, with 11 bases between. CDR3 sequence (DNA): TGTGCCAGCAGCGCCCGCACTTCAGAGACCCAGTACTTC. Amino acids: CASSARTSETQYF. The variable domain in full, with the rest retrieved from reference TRBV13 and TRBJ2-5, is AAGVIQSPRHLIKEKRETATLKCYPIPRHDTVYWYQQGPGQDPQFLISFYEKMQSDKGSIPDRFSAQQFSDYHSELNMSSLELGDSALYFCASSARTSETQYFGPGTRLLVL.

This clone occurred a few times. This chain joins TRBV7-8 and TRBJ2-7, with TRBD1 as a possible D gene (6 bases). The CDR3 totals 16 residues. The germline V gene has CDR1 SGHVS and CDR2 FQNEAQ. V lost 0 bases, J lost 6 bases, and 18 bases lay in between. The CDR3 protein is CASSLAHTGIASEQYF. The CDR3 DNA reads TGTGCCAGCAGCTTAGCCCATACAGGGATCGCTAGCGAGCAGTACTTC.